This passage covers 32 T cell receptor beta chains from one sample sequenced in a study of T cells after yellow fever vaccination. TCRdb itself ran the 5' RACE reads through MiXCR, one entry per CDR3 protein. The sample lists some 350,000 distinct CDR3 sequences, over 4% occurring once. The sequenced sample was PBMCs, obtained 5 days after the yellow fever booster vaccination. The receptors come from a man aged 18 to 35 who received the YFV17D yellow fever vaccine.

This clonotype was seen at least ten times. This chain connects TRBV11-2 to TRBJ2-1, with 8 positions matching TRBD2. V shed 1 base, J shed 2 bases, and the junction held 10 bases outside the gene matches. Germline assignment: CDR1 SGHAT and CDR2 FQNNGV. This CDR3 contains 18 residues. CDR3 amino acids: CASSLGAGAPRAYNEQFF. The CDR3 DNA reads as TGTGCCAGCAGCTTAGGAGCGGGGGCCCCTCGCGCCTACAATGAGCAGTTCTTC.

CDR3 protein: CSARARDRGDSPLHF. CDR3 nucleotides: TGCAGTGCTAGGGCTCGGGACAGGGGAGATTCACCCCTCCACTTT. The chain has TRBV20-1 and TRBJ1-6, with 10 nucleotides matching TRBD1. The trim removed 3 bases at V and 8 bases at J, leaving 7 bases unmatched. Germline-derived CDR1 and CDR2 are DFQATT and SNEGSKA (reference sequence). CDR3 length: 15 residues.

This clonotype occurred many times. The chain links TRBV15 to TRBJ2-7; no clear D gene. This CDR3 contains 14 residues. V lost 1 base and J lost 2, with 9 bases in between. From germline, CDR1 is LNHNV and CDR2 YYDKDF (reference sequence). The CDR3 DNA reads as TGTGCCACCAGCAGAGCGGCAGCAGCCTACGAGCAGTACGTC. Translated, it gives CATSRAAAAYEQYV.

The gene calls are TRBV4-2 and TRBJ2-5; 7 bases fit TRBD1. The CDR3 is made up of 14 amino acids. The germline gives CDR1 LGHNA, CDR2 YNFKEQ. V lost 4 bases and J lost 2; bases outside the gene matches: 4. CDR3 sequence (DNA): TGTGCCAGCAGCCGGACAGGAGAGCAAGAGACCCAGTACTTC. Protein: CASSRTGEQETQYF.

The chain couples TRBV7-2 to TRBJ1-3; D remains unclear. The germline CDR1 and CDR2 sequences are SGHTA and FQGNSA. Between the trimmed V and J ends, which lost 5 bases and 0 bases, there was a span of 11 bases. The CDR3 totals 15 residues. CDR3 in amino acids: CASSREWSSGNTIYF. In DNA, the CDR3 is TGTGCCAGCAGCCGGGAGTGGAGCTCTGGAAACACCATATATTTT.

Ten or more counts support this clonotype. The chain carries TRBV11-2 and TRBJ2-1; 12 bases fit TRBD1. The germline gives CDR1 SGHAT, CDR2 FQNNGV. The CDR3 sequence is 15 residues long. The junction had 5 bases not matched to a gene; V was cut back by 4 bases and J by 7 bases. The CDR3 is CASSWGQGAHNEQFF. The DNA for the CDR3 is TGTGCCAGCAGCTGGGGACAGGGGGCGCATAATGAGCAGTTCTTC.

The table lists this clonotype with many counts. This sequence joins TRBV7-2 and TRBJ2-3; 12 bases fit TRBD2. Losses at the gene ends were 5 bases for V and 2 bases for J; bases not matched to a gene: 14. CDR1 is SGHTA, CDR2 FQGNSA, per germline. This CDR3 has 19 residues. CDR3 in DNA: TGTGCCAGCAGCGAAGAGCCCCCCACTAGCGGGGGGAACACAGATACGCAGTATTTT. Translation: CASSEEPPTSGGNTDTQYF.

In this sample, this clonotype turned up a few times. The rearrangement joins TRBV20-1 to TRBJ2-6; TRBD1 agrees at 7 bases. CDR3 length: 15 residues. The V and J ends lost 5 bases and 2 bases, in that order; junction bases with no gene match: 6. Germline values: CDR1 DFQATT, CDR2 SNEGSKA (reference sequence). CDR3 sequence: CSAEETGTGANVLTF. As DNA, the CDR3 is TGCAGTGCTGAGGAGACAGGGACTGGGGCCAACGTCCTGACTTTC.

A few counts support this clonotype. The chain carries TRBV14 and TRBJ2-1; possible D gene TRBD2, 5 bases. With 4 bases removed from V and 5 bases from J, the gap between germline ends came to 24 bases. Germline V gives CDR1 SGHDN, CDR2 FVKESK. The CDR3 spans 18 residues. The CDR3: CASSPKLKGGGTDNEQFF. CDR3 coding DNA: TGTGCCAGCAGCCCAAAGTTGAAGGGCGGAGGAACGGACAATGAGCAGTTCTTC.

This clonotype was detected a few times. This sequence joins TRBV19 and TRBJ2-2; D is uncertain. The CDR3 has 13 amino acids. The germline V and J ends were trimmed by 3 bases and 7 bases, with 9 bases remaining between them. Germline-derived CDR1 and CDR2 are LNHDA and SQIVND (reference sequence). This CDR3 reads CASSIQGIGELFF. CDR3 in DNA: TGTGCCAGTAGTATTCAAGGAATCGGGGAGCTGTTTTTT.

This clonotype was seen many times. CDR3 residues: CASSLVRGTNEKLFF. The CDR3 nucleotides are TGTGCCAGCAGCTTAGTGCGGGGCACTAATGAAAAACTGTTTTTT. The chain joins TRBV7-9 to TRBJ1-4, with a tentative D call TRBD1 (5 bases). With 1 base removed from V and 2 bases from J, the gap between germline ends came to 8 bases. The CDR3 has 15 amino acids. The germline CDR1 and CDR2 sequences are SEHNR and FQNEAQ (reference sequence).

The chain recombines TRBV7-6 with TRBJ2-2, with D unclear. The CDR3 runs to 13 residues. Germline V gives CDR1 SGHVS, CDR2 FNYEAQ. V was clipped by 2 bases and J by 7 bases, with 8 bases between them. The CDR3 coding sequence is TGTGCCAGCAGCTTATTCGGCGACGGGGAGCTGTTTTTT. Translation gives CASSLFGDGELFF.

The chain combines TRBV7-2 with TRBJ2-1, with D possibly being TRBD1 (5 bases). V was shortened by 5 bases and J by 2 bases, with 7 bases between the two germline ends. Germline V lookup: CDR1 SGHTA, CDR2 FQGNSA. CDR3 length: 13 residues. The CDR3 here is CASSADTYNEQFF. The CDR3 region has the DNA TGTGCCAGCAGCGCGGACACCTACAATGAGCAGTTCTTC.

This clonotype was detected many times. The chain joins TRBV18 to TRBJ1-3; the D is unclear. V was clipped by 3 bases and J by 3 bases, with 9 bases between them. The CDR3 sequence is 14 residues long. The germline gives CDR1 KGHSH, CDR2 LQKENI. CDR3 sequence reads: CASSPLQDGNTIYF. CDR3 nucleotides: TGTGCCAGCTCACCGCTGCAGGATGGAAACACCATATATTTT.

This clonotype has ten or more counts. The gene calls are TRBV12-3 or TRBV12-4 and TRBJ1-4; D is possibly TRBD1 (6 bases). Trimming stripped 4 bases from V and 6 bases from J, with 18 bases between. This CDR3 region has 16 residues. DNA of the CDR3: TGTGCCAGCAGTTCCTCCGGGGGGGGGACATATGAAAAACTGTTTTTT. Translated: CASSSSGGGTYEKLFF.

The genes are TRBV28 and TRBJ1-1, with D hard to call. CDR3 length: 11 amino acids. Looked up from germline, CDR1 is MDHEN and CDR2 is SYDVKM. Trimming took off 8 bases at V and 1 base at J, with 5 bases between the two ends. The CDR3 spells CASYRNTEAFF. The DNA for the CDR3 is TGTGCCAGCTACAGGAACACTGAAGCTTTCTTT.

This clonotype was recorded many times. The chain recombines TRBV12-3 or TRBV12-4 with TRBJ1-3; D possibly corresponds to TRBD1 (6 bases). Trimming shortened V by 6 bases and J by 5 bases, and 11 bases separated the two germline ends. The CDR3 length is 13 residues. The CDR3 spells CASSEGQRNTIYF. The CDR3 nucleotides are TGTGCCAGCAGCGAAGGACAGAGAAACACCATATATTTT.

Here the CDR3 reads CASSYTRGLTF. The CDR3 nucleotides are TGTGCCAGCAGTTACACTCGGGGTTTGACCTTC. V is TRBV6-6 and J is TRBJ1-2, with D unclear. Deletions cut 2 bases from V and 14 bases from J, with 12 bases between. Germline-derived CDR1 and CDR2 are MNHNY and SVGAGI (reference sequence). The CDR3 has 11 amino acids.

The table lists this clonotype with many counts. CDR3 bases: TGCAGCGTCGCGGGAGGCGGAGCATCGTATGGCTACACCTTC. Its translation: CSVAGGGASYGYTF. The V call is TRBV29-1, the J call TRBJ1-2; D unresolved. The ends were cut back, 6 bases at V and 5 bases at J, with 19 bases in the middle. Germline V CDR1 and CDR2: SQVTM, ANQGSEA. The CDR3 length is 14 residues.

This clonotype has more than one count but fewer than ten. V and J are TRBV7-9 and TRBJ2-7; 15 bases match TRBD2. Trimming removed 5 bases from V and 2 bases from J; junction bases left unmatched: 7. Germline-derived CDR1 and CDR2 are SEHNR and FQNEAQ (reference sequence). CDR3 size: 17 residues. This CDR3 is CASSPGLAGGATYEQYF. DNA for the CDR3: TGTGCCAGCAGCCCGGGACTAGCGGGGGGCGCTACCTACGAGCAGTACTTC.

The rearrangement joins TRBV7-2 to TRBJ1-4, with a tentative D call TRBD1 (6 bases). Trimming pared 5 bases from V and 7 bases from J, leaving 14 bases between. Looked up from germline, CDR1 is SGHTA and CDR2 is FQGNSA. The length of the CDR3 is 14 residues. CDR3 sequence reads: CASSTGTRAEKLFF. DNA for the CDR3: TGTGCCAGCAGCACAGGGACCCGGGCTGAAAAACTGTTTTTT. The complete variable domain, with remaining parts taken from reference TRBV7-2 and TRBJ1-4, reads GAGVSQSPSNKVTEKGKDVELRCDPISGHTALYWYRQSLGQGLEFLIYFQGNSAPDKSGLPSDRFSAERTGGSVSTLTIQRTQQEDSAVYLCASSTGTRAEKLFFGSGTQLSVL.

This clonotype has more than one count but fewer than ten. The chain uses TRBV19 and TRBJ1-2, with D possibly matching TRBD1 (6 bases). From germline, CDR1 is LNHDA and CDR2 SQIVND (reference sequence). CDR3 length: 14 residues. The V gene lost 5 bases and the J gene lost 8 bases, with 18 bases spanning the gap. CDR3 region: CASSLQMQGHGYTF. CDR3 bases: TGTGCCAGTAGTCTCCAAATGCAGGGACACGGCTACACCTTC.

There are many counts of this clonotype. The gene calls are TRBV28 and TRBJ1-2; a possible D gene is TRBD1 (5 bases). The CDR3 has 11 amino acids. V was pared by 8 bases and J by 3 bases, with 7 bases between. Looked up from germline, CDR1 is MDHEN and CDR2 is SYDVKM. The CDR3 region is CASGTDYGYTF. The CDR3 DNA sequence: TGTGCCAGCGGGACGGACTATGGCTACACCTTC.

V gene TRBV4-1 combines with J gene TRBJ2-5; the match to TRBD2 covers 8 bases. Trimming removed 6 bases from V and 3 bases from J; junction bases left unmatched: 12. CDR3 size: 16 residues. CDR1 is MGHRA, CDR2 YSYEKL, per germline. CDR3 loop: CASRPKPGGGEETQYF. Here the CDR3 DNA reads TGCGCCAGCAGACCTAAGCCGGGGGGGGGGGAAGAGACCCAGTACTTC.

This clonotype was counted ten times or more. The chain joins TRBV6-2 or TRBV6-3 to TRBJ1-2; D gene ambiguous. The germline V and J ends were trimmed by 6 bases and 4 bases, with 15 bases remaining between them. This CDR3 comprises 14 residues. Germline CDR1 MNHEY, CDR2 SVGEGT. The CDR3 is CASSPRLQSYGYTF. CDR3 DNA: TGTGCCAGCAGCCCACGCCTGCAGTCCTATGGCTACACCTTC.

The CDR3 sequence is CSVDGDRGNSEGGEAFF. The CDR3 coding sequence is TGCAGCGTTGATGGGGACAGGGGGAATTCCGAAGGGGGTGAAGCTTTCTTT. V is TRBV29-1 and J is TRBJ1-1, with 11 bases aligning to TRBD1. Per the germline V gene, CDR1 is SQVTM and CDR2 is ANQGSEA. CDR3 length: 17 residues. J was trimmed by 7 bases and V by 3 bases; bases with no gene match: 16.

This chain uses TRBV20-1 with TRBJ1-2; weak D call: TRBD1 (6 bases). From germline, CDR1 is DFQATT and CDR2 SNEGSKA (reference sequence). V was pared by 3 bases and J by 0 bases, with 17 bases between. This CDR3 has 16 amino acids. The CDR3 DNA is TGCAGTGCTAGGGGCTCAGGGGAGGGAGCTAACTATGGCTACACCTTC. This sequence encodes CSARGSGEGANYGYTF.

The CDR3 loop reads CASSQVALSGSTDTQYF. The CDR3 region has the DNA TGTGCCAGCAGCCAAGTGGCACTTAGCGGTAGCACAGATACGCAGTATTTT. This rearrangement joins TRBV4-2 to TRBJ2-3; D possibly corresponds to TRBD2 (6 bases). This CDR3 is built from 17 residues. V was shortened by 1 base and J by 0 bases, with 14 bases between the two germline ends. The germline CDR1 and CDR2 sequences are LGHNA and YNFKEQ.

This clonotype was observed a handful of times. V and J are TRBV5-1 and TRBJ1-2; 10 bases are shared with TRBD1. The germline gives CDR1 SGHRS, CDR2 YFSETQ. The CDR3 covers 15 residues. V lost 2 bases, J lost 8 bases, and 9 bases stayed unmatched. The CDR3: CASSFLTGTGDGYTF. The CDR3, as DNA: TGCGCCAGCAGCTTCCTCACCGGGACAGGGGACGGCTACACCTTC.

This clonotype has at least ten counts. The chain recombines TRBV7-2 with TRBJ2-4, with a tentative D call TRBD2 (6 bases). Trimming stripped 1 base from V and 3 bases from J, with 7 bases between. The CDR3 sequence is 14 residues long. Germline V CDR1 and CDR2: SGHTA, FQGNSA. The CDR3 is CASSLGGDKNIQYF. CDR3 nucleotides: TGTGCCAGCAGCTTAGGGGGGGACAAAAACATTCAGTACTTC.

The J gene is TRBJ2-1, the V gene TRBV4-2; possibly TRBD2 for D (5 bases). Germline V lookup: CDR1 LGHNA, CDR2 YNFKEQ. The V and J ends lost 1 base and 15 bases respectively, with 10 bases between them. The CDR3 contains 11 residues. The CDR3 sequence: CASSQVSSWFF. Written as DNA, the CDR3 is TGTGCCAGCAGCCAAGTGTCTAGCTGGTTCTTC.

The table lists this clonotype with many counts. The V gene is TRBV5-1, the J gene TRBJ2-2, with D possibly being TRBD2 (6 bases). V gave up 0 bases and J gave up 3 bases, with 12 bases separating them. The germline CDR1 and CDR2 sequences are SGHRS and YFSETQ. The CDR3 has 16 amino acids. The chain's CDR3 is CASSLGRGKDTGELFF. The CDR3 DNA follows: TGCGCCAGCAGCTTGGGGAGGGGAAAAGACACCGGGGAGCTGTTTTTT.